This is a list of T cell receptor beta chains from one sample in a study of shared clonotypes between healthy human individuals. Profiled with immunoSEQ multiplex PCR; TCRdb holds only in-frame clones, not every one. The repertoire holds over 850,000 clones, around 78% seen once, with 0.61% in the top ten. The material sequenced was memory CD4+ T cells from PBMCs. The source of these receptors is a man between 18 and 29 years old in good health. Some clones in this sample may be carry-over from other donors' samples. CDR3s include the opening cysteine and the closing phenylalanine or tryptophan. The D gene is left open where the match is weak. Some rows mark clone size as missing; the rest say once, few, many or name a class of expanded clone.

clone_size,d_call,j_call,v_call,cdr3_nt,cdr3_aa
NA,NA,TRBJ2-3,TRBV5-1,TGCGCCAGCAGCTTGGATTCGTCCGGGCCTAGCACAGATACGCAGTATTTT,CASSLDSSGPSTDTQYF
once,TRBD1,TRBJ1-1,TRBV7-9,TGTGCCAGCACCCTATCAGGGGGCCCCACTGAAGCTTTCTTT,CASTLSGGPTEAFF
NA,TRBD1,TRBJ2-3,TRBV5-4,TGTGCCAGCAGCTTGCGACAGGGTGGAATAACAGATACGCAGTATTTT,CASSLRQGGITDTQYF
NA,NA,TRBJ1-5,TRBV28,TGTGCCAGCAGTTTCTTCGGGGGGGGCAATCAGCCCCAGCATTTT,CASSFFGGGNQPQHF
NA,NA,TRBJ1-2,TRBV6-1,TGTGCCAGCAGTGCTGGGACTCAGGGTTTTAATGGCTACACCTTC,CASSAGTQGFNGYTF
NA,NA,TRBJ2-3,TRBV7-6,TGTGCCAGCAGCCCCCGACAGTATGTGGGCGGCACAGATACGCAGTATTTT,CASSPRQYVGGTDTQYF
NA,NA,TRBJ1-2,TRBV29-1,TGCAGCGTTGCAAGGGACGGAGCTAACTATGGCTACACCTTC,CSVARDGANYGYTF
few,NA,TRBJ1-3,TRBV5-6,TGTGCCAGCAGCTCCTGGCTGGATGGGGACGGAGGAAACACCATATATTTT,CASSSWLDGDGGNTIYF
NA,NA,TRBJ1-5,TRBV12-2,TGTGCAAGTCGCTCGACTAACTGCAATCAGCCCCAGCATTTT,CASRSTNCNQPQHF
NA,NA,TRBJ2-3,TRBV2,TGTGCCAGCAGCCGGGACCTGGGCGCAGATACGCAGTATTTT,CASSRDLGADTQYF
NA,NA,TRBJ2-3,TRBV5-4,TGTGCCAGCAGCTTGGCCTGGGGCAGGGCAGATACGCAGTATTTT,CASSLAWGRADTQYF
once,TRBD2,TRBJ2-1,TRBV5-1,TGCGCCAGCAGCTTGGGACTAGCGGGAGGTAAGGATGAGCAGTTCTTC,CASSLGLAGGKDEQFF
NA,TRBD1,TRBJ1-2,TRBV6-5,TGTGCCAGCAGTTCCAAAGACAGGGACTATGGCTACACCTTC,CASSSKDRDYGYTF
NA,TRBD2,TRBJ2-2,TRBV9,TGTGCCAGCAGCGTACTAGCGGGAGGGACCGGGGAGCTGTTTTTT,CASSVLAGGTGELFF
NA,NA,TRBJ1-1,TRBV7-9,TGTGCCAGCACCCCAGGGGATCCAAGGAACACTGAAGCTTTCTTT,CASTPGDPRNTEAFF
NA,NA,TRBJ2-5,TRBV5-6,TGTGCCAGCAGCTTGCGGCTAGCAGGACAAGAGACCCAGTACTTC,CASSLRLAGQETQYF
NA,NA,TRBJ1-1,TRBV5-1,TGCGCCAGCAGCTCACAGACGAACACTGAAGCTTTCTTT,CASSSQTNTEAFF
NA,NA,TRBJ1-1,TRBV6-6,TGTGCCAGCACCCTATCCCGGGACACTCACACTGAAGCTTTCTTT,CASTLSRDTHTEAFF
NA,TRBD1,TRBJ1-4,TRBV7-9,TGTGCCAGCAGCTCCAGGACAGGGGGCGGTGAAAAACTGTTTTTT,CASSSRTGGGEKLFF
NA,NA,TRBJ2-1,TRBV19,TGTGCCAGTAGTATGGAGTCCGGGTTCCATGAGCAGTTCTTC,CASSMESGFHEQFF
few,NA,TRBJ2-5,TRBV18,TGTGCCAGCTCACCACTTTTCAGCGGTTCGATGGAGACCCAGTACTTC,CASSPLFSGSMETQYF
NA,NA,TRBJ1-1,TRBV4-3,TGCGCCAGCAGCCAAGAGGCGAGGCAGGGGTACACTGAAGCTTTCTTT,CASSQEARQGYTEAFF
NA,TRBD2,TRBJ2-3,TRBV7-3,TGTGCCACTAGCGGGAGGGGCACAGATACGCAGTATTTT,CATSGRGTDTQYF
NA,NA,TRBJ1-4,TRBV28,TGTGCCACCCAAGGAGACAGCTCAAAACTGTTTTTT,CATQGDSSKLFF
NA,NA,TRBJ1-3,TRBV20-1,TGCAGTGCTAGGGAGTGGACGGCGGTATATTTT,CSAREWTAVYF
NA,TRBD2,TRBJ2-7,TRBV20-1,TGCAGTGCTAGAGGGGGGGGCGAGCAGTACTTC,CSARGGGEQYF
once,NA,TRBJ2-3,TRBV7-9,TGTGCCAGCAGTTCAGAGGGGGGTACAGATACGCAGTATTTT,CASSSEGGTDTQYF
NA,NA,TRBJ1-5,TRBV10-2,TGCGCCAGCAGAAATTCCGGAAGCAATCAGCCCCAGCATTTT,CASRNSGSNQPQHF
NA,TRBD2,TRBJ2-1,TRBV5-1,TGCGCCAGCAGCTTGGGACTAGCGGGAGGCCTTAGGATTGAGCAGTTCTTC,CASSLGLAGGLRIEQFF
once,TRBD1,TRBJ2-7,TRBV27,TGTGCCAGCAGTTTTTCTGGACAGGGGAAAGGGATGGGCGTCTACGAGCAGTACTTC,CASSFSGQGKGMGVYEQYF
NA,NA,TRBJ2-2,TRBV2,TGTGCCAGCACAACGGGACCTACCGGGGAGCTGTTTTTT,CASTTGPTGELFF
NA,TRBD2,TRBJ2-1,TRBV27,TGTGCCAGCAGTTTGAATCTAGCGGGTTACAATGAGCAGTTCTTC,CASSLNLAGYNEQFF
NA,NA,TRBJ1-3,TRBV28,TGTGCCAGCAGCACAGTCTCTGGAAACACCATATATTTT,CASSTVSGNTIYF
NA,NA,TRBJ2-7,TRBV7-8,TGTGCCAGCAGCCACTCGTCAGGGTCCTACGAGCAGTACTTC,CASSHSSGSYEQYF
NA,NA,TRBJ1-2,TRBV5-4,TGTGCCAGCAGCCCCCAAAGGACACTTAACTATGGCTACACCTTC,CASSPQRTLNYGYTF
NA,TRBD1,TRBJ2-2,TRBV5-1,TGCGCCAGCAGCTTGTACGGACAGGGATCGAACACCGGGGAGCTGTTTTTT,CASSLYGQGSNTGELFF
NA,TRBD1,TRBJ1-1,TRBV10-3,TGTGCCATTAATTCTCTACAGGGGCTTAGCACTGAAGCTTTCTTT,CAINSLQGLSTEAFF
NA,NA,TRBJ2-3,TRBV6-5,TGTGCCAGCAGTTACCTTAATACGCAGTATTTT,CASSYLNTQYF
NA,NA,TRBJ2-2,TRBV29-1,TGCAGCGTTGAAGTGACAGGCTCCACCGGGGAGCTGTTTTTT,CSVEVTGSTGELFF
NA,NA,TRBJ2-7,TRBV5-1,TGCGCCAGCTACAGTAGGCCTCCTAGCTCCTACGAGCAGTACTTC,CASYSRPPSSYEQYF
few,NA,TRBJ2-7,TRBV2,TGTGCCAGCAGTGACAGGGGCTCCTACGAGCAGTACTTC,CASSDRGSYEQYF
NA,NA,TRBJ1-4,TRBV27,TGTGCCAGCAGGCGGAGTGCAACTAATGAAAAACTGTTTTTT,CASRRSATNEKLFF
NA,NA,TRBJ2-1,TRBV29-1,TGCAGCGTTGATAGATTCGGAGCCCAGAAGAGCCATGAGCAGTTCTTC,CSVDRFGAQKSHEQFF
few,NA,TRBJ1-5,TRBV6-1,TGTGCCAGCAGTGAAAGGGGGACCGGGTTCGTTAGCAATCAGCCCCAGCATTTT,CASSERGTGFVSNQPQHF
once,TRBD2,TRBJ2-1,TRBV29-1,TGCAGCGTTGAGCCAGGTGTGGCTAGCGGGATCCTCGATGAGCAGTTCTTC,CSVEPGVASGILDEQFF